This T cell receptor beta chain was identified during a study of identifying expanded T cells in peripheral blood. The CDR3 sequence is 16 residues long. CDR1 and CDR2 from the germline V gene are LNHDA and SQIVND (reference sequence). With V trimmed by 7 bases and J by 7 bases, 16 bases remained unmatched. Assay used: immunoSEQ multiplex PCR; TCRdb lists only in-frame clones, some missing. The table has 100,000 to 150,000 clones, approximately 84% seen once; the top ten hold 3.3%. Sequencing was carried out using blood. The chain employs TRBV19 and TRBJ2-1; 7 bases are a match to TRBD2. This TCR derives from a person aged 18 to 70 in good health. As DNA, the CDR3 is TGTGCCAGTACAAGAATAGCGGGCCGGTTGGAAAATGAGCAGTTCTTC. Its protein product is CASTRIAGRLENEQFF.